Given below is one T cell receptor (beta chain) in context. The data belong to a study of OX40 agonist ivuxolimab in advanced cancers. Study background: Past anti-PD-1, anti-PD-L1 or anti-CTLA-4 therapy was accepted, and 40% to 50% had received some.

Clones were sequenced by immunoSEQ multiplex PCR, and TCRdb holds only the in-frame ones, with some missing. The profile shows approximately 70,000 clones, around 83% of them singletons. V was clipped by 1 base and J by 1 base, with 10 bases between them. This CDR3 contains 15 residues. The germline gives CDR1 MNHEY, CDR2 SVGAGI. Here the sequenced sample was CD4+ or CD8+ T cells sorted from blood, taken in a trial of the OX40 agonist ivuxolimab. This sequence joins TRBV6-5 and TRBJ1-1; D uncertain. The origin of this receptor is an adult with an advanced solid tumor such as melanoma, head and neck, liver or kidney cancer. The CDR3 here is CASSYFGSGNTEAFF. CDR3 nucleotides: TGTGCCAGCAGTTACTTTGGATCAGGGAACACTGAAGCTTTCTTT.